The 20 T cell receptor beta chains given below trace back to one sample, sequenced in a study of shared clonotypes between healthy human individuals. Sequencing was performed with immunoSEQ multiplex PCR; in TCRdb, only in-frame clones are kept and a portion is missing. The data show over 700,000 clones, with 72% seen just once and under 2% held by the top ten. Sequencing used memory CD4+ T cells sorted from blood. Subset: CD45RA-negative fraction. These receptors were taken from a woman in her 30s in good health.

The chain carries TRBV6-4 and TRBJ2-1, with TRBD2 matching over 9 bases. The CDR3 sequence is 13 residues long. Germline V gene data show CDR1 as MRHNA and CDR2 as SNTAGT. Trimming took 3 bases from V and 9 from J; bases not matched to a gene: 3. Here the CDR3 reads CASSELAGLEQFF. CDR3 nucleotides: TGTGCCAGCAGTGAGCTAGCGGGACTTGAGCAGTTCTTC.

The J gene is TRBJ2-3, the V gene TRBV27; 9 bases are a match to TRBD2. Germline V gives CDR1 MNHEY, CDR2 SMNVEV (reference sequence). The CDR3 runs to 16 residues. J gave up 0 bases and V 6 bases, and 7 bases lay outside the gene matches. DNA of the CDR3: TGTGCCAGCAGCCCCTGGAGCGGGGGGAGCACAGATACGCAGTATTTT. Translated: CASSPWSGGSTDTQYF.

The chain carries TRBV19 and TRBJ1-2; 8 positions agree with TRBD1. This CDR3 comprises 17 residues. Trimming took 8 bases from V and 4 from J; bases not matched to a gene: 18. Germline CDR1 is LNHDA and CDR2 is SQIVND (reference sequence). The CDR3 loop is CASRSGTGLRNPYGYTF. Here the CDR3 DNA reads TGTGCCAGTCGTTCCGGGACAGGATTGCGCAATCCCTATGGCTACACCTTC.

This rearrangement joins TRBV30 to TRBJ2-7; D tentatively fits TRBD1 or TRBD2 (5 bases each). The DNA end is more similar to TRBJ2-1, so the J call may be wrong. From germline, CDR1 is GTSNPN and CDR2 SVGIG (reference sequence). The CDR3 length is 13 residues. Here the CDR3 reads CAFTGGLRNEQFF. CDR3 coding DNA: TGTGCCTTCACAGGAGGCCTAAGGAATGAGCAGTTCTTC.

This clone was observed a handful of times. The rearrangement uses TRBV9 and TRBJ1-1; D is unresolved. This CDR3 is built from 14 residues. Germline values: CDR1 SGDLS, CDR2 YYNGEE. V was pared by 0 bases and J by 0 bases, with 6 bases between. CDR3 nucleotides: TGTGCCAGCAGCGTAGGGTTGATGAACACTGAAGCTTTCTTT. The encoded protein is CASSVGLMNTEAFF.

The chain recombines TRBV7-2 with TRBJ2-7, with 12 bases fitting TRBD2. The CDR3 totals 16 residues. V trimming: 0 bases; J trimming: 5 bases; junction bases outside the gene matches: 5. CDR1 and CDR2 (germline): SGHTA, FQGNSA. The CDR3 here is CASSLAWTSGTDEQYF. Here the CDR3 DNA reads TGTGCCAGCAGCTTAGCCTGGACTAGCGGGACTGACGAGCAGTACTTC.

The genes are TRBV18 and TRBJ2-6; no clear D gene. V shed 3 bases and J shed 1 base, with 7 bases lying between them. The germline gives CDR1 KGHSH, CDR2 LQKENI. This CDR3 contains 15 residues. The CDR3 DNA follows: TGTGCCAGCTCACCTGACGGGTCTGGGGCCAACGTCCTGACTTTC. Translated, it gives CASSPDGSGANVLTF.

This sequence joins TRBV27 and TRBJ1-2; D remains ambiguous. The CDR3 totals 13 residues. V lost 2 bases to trimming and J lost 7 bases, with 11 bases between them. Germline-derived CDR1 and CDR2 are MNHEY and SMNVEV (reference sequence). The CDR3 sequence: CASSLGFGSGYTF. DNA of the CDR3: TGTGCCAGCAGTTTAGGGTTCGGCTCTGGCTACACCTTC.

The chain combines TRBV7-2 with TRBJ2-5; TRBD2 might be the D (6 bases). The V gene lost 5 bases and the J gene lost 1 base, with 14 bases spanning the gap. Looked up from germline, CDR1 is SGHTA and CDR2 is FQGNSA. The CDR3 spans 15 residues. The DNA of the CDR3 is TGTGCCAGCAGCATCCTAGCGCTTACCCAAGAGACCCAGTACTTC. This codes for CASSILALTQETQYF.

The chain has TRBV12-5 and TRBJ2-2, with a tentative D call TRBD2 (6 bases). Trimming shortened V by 1 base and J by 2 bases, and 17 bases separated the two germline ends. The germline CDR1 and CDR2 sequences are LGHNT and FRNRAP. The length of the CDR3 is 18 residues. Here the CDR3 DNA reads TGTGCTAGTGGTTTGGCACGGGACGTGGCGGGAAACACCGGGGAGCTGTTTTTT. It specifies CASGLARDVAGNTGELFF.

This clone occurred many times. This chain connects TRBV5-6 to TRBJ2-1; D might be TRBD2 (6 bases). CDR3 length equals 17 residues. In germline, CDR1 is SGHDT, CDR2 YYEEEE. The V end was cut by 0 bases, the J end by 0 bases, with 13 bases between. CDR3 DNA: TGTGCCAGCAGCTTGGCCGGGAGTCGGCGCTCCTACAATGAGCAGTTCTTC. Encoded protein: CASSLAGSRRSYNEQFF.

V is TRBV27 and J is TRBJ2-6; TRBD2 is a possible D gene (6 bases). This CDR3 comprises 19 residues. Trimming cost V 2 bases and J 4 bases, with 21 bases left between them. Germline assignment: CDR1 MNHEY and CDR2 SMNVEV (reference sequence). CDR3 bases: TGTGCCAGCAGTTTAAGAGGGCAAGAATCGGGAGCCGGGGCCAACGTCCTGACTTTC. Translating it yields CASSLRGQESGAGANVLTF. Together with reference TRBV27 and TRBJ2-6, the CDR3 gives the full variable domain: EAQVTQNPRYLITVTGKKLTVTCSQNMNHEYMSWYRQDPGLGLRQIYYSMNVEVTDKGDVPEGYKVSRKEKRNFPLILESPSPNQTSLYFCASSLRGQESGAGANVLTFGAGSRLTVL.

The rearrangement links TRBV21-1 to TRBJ1-3; TRBD1, as called in the table, went unchecked against the DNA. TRBV21-1 is a recognized pseudogene. The CDR3 loop spans 17 amino acids. The CDR3 region has the DNA TGTGCCAGCAGCCTACACACGGGGACAGGGAAGGGAAACACCATATATTTT. This translates into CASSLHTGTGKGNTIYF.

This sequence joins TRBV25-1 and TRBJ2-7; TRBD2 is a possible D gene (6 bases). CDR1 is MGHDK, CDR2 SYGVNS, per germline. The CDR3 sequence is 15 residues long. The V end lost 3 bases, the J end lost 0 bases, and 12 bases lay between the germline ends. This CDR3 reads CASSDPSVDSYEQYF. DNA of the CDR3: TGTGCCAGCAGTGACCCTAGCGTAGACTCCTACGAGCAGTACTTC.

The chain uses TRBV19 and TRBJ1-1; D perhaps matches TRBD1 (5 bases). The CDR3 length is 16 residues. Germline CDR1 reads LNHDA; CDR2 reads SQIVND (reference sequence). Trimming left V 0 bases short and J 1 base short, with 12 bases between. The CDR3 sequence is CASSIDVSGRNTEAFF. The CDR3 coding sequence is TGTGCCAGTAGTATAGATGTATCGGGACGGAACACTGAAGCTTTCTTT.

About this clone: The identical CDR3 is also encoded by other nucleotide sequences in the sample. The chain has TRBV18 and TRBJ2-3; D is ambiguous. The V and J ends lost 3 bases and 0 bases respectively, with 4 bases between them. There are 13 residues in the CDR3. The germline V gene encodes CDR1 KGHSH and CDR2 LQKENI. The CDR3 DNA reads TGTGCCAGCTCACCGGGGAGCACAGATACGCAGTATTTT. Protein product: CASSPGSTDTQYF.

Details on this clone: Other DNA sequences of this sample code for an identical CDR3. The CDR3 coding sequence is TGTGCCACCAGCAGGGGGGGTTCGGGGAACACTGAAGCTTTCTTT. Translating it yields CATSRGGSGNTEAFF. This chain joins TRBV15 and TRBJ1-1, with TRBD1 as a possible D gene (5 bases). CDR3 length equals 15 residues. Germline V gene sequence: CDR1 LNHNV, CDR2 YYDKDF (reference sequence). V gave up 3 bases and J gave up 1 base, with 12 bases separating them. Supplemented by reference TRBV15 and TRBJ1-1, the full variable domain reads DAMVIQNPRYQVTQFGKPVTLSCSQTLNHNVMYWYQQKSSQAPKLLFHYYDKDFNNEADTPDNFQSRRPNTSFCFLDIRSPGLGDTAMYLCATSRGGSGNTEAFFGQGTRLTVV.

In its sample, this clone was seen once. The chain is built from TRBV6-5 and TRBJ2-5; 11 nucleotides align to TRBD2. J was trimmed by 5 bases and V by 2 bases; bases with no gene match: 7. The V gene's germline CDR1 is MNHEY and CDR2 SVGAGI. The CDR3 length is 16 residues. DNA for the CDR3: TGTGCCAGCAGTTACGTGGGACTAGCGGCTTCGGAGACCCAGTACTTC. Its protein product is CASSYVGLAASETQYF.

This clone was counted ten times or more. The V gene is TRBV19, the J gene TRBJ2-1, with 8 bases identical to TRBD1. The CDR3 is 13 residues long. Germline V gives CDR1 LNHDA, CDR2 SQIVND (reference sequence). The V and J ends lost 1 base and 10 bases, in that order; junction bases with no gene match: 3. The CDR3 DNA is TGTGCCAGTAGTATAGCCGACAGGGGCGAGCAGTTCTTC. As protein: CASSIADRGEQFF.

Notes on this clone: Other nucleotide sequences from this sample produce the same CDR3. J is TRBJ1-1 and V is TRBV11-2; no firm D call. The germline V gene encodes CDR1 SGHAT and CDR2 FQNNGV. V dropped 3 bases and J dropped 0 bases, with 5 bases sitting between them. The CDR3 spans 13 residues. The CDR3 DNA is TGTGCCAGCAGCTTTCGGCTGAACACTGAAGCTTTCTTT. It specifies CASSFRLNTEAFF.